This TCR beta chain was sequenced in a study of cytomegalovirus exposure and HLA in healthy donors. Germline V lookup: CDR1 SEHNR, CDR2 FQNEAQ (reference sequence). Germline trimming cut 4 bases from V and 1 base from J; bases unmatched to any gene: 3. The CDR3 extends over 14 amino acids. It was with 60 Vbeta and 13 Jbeta primers that the PCR ran. TCRdb's table, derived via immunoSEQ multiplex PCR, lists solely in-frame clones and lacks some. This table has approximately 110,000 clones, about 82% appearing once. This rearrangement joins TRBV7-9 to TRBJ1-1, with 7 bases lining up with TRBD1. The sequence derives from a man between 45 and 60 years old in good health and CMV-seronegative. The sequencing sample was made of PBMCs. The CDR3 bases are TGTGCCAGCAGCTGGGGACAGACGAACACTGAAGCTTTCTTT. Translation gives CASSWGQTNTEAFF.